This T cell receptor beta chain was retrieved from a study of early T cells in non-severe SARS-CoV-2 infection (dated by TCRdb to about 2021). For the wider study: Bulk RNA from unsorted whole blood was used for TCR sequencing, so alpha and beta chains could not be paired. Overall results and qualifications from the work: VDJdb matching was skewed toward anti-spike CD8 responses and likely underestimated virus-specific expansions, missing private and CD4 specificities.

Set within a cohort of healthcare workers in London, UK, this nested case-control study involved weekly PCR testing of nasopharyngeal swabs along with blood sampling. Healthcare workers were recruited between 23 and 31 March 2020, during the week of the UK lockdown, and were followed weekly for up to 16 weeks. This clonotype was detected a few times. Its specific antigen is unknown. No base-level quality is on record; no much larger clone is a single base apart. Library prep was done by 5' RACE. The sample was run on a NextSeq 500. In the TCR library protocol, unique molecular identifiers were attached to individual cDNA molecules to correct for PCR bias and sequencing error. Both TCR alpha and beta chains were sequenced, and tight co-correlation was observed between alpha and beta sequence abundances in each sample. As for the authors' bioinformatics: V gene, J gene and CDR3 annotation of TCR sequences was performed with Decombinator V4. TCRs were defined as expanded if a significant change between any two time points was detected under a Poisson model with p below 0.0001. TCR abundances were normalised to the total number of TCRs sequenced per sample and were expressed as counts per million. TRAV1-2 paired with TRAJ12, TRAJ20 or TRAJ33 defined MAIT TCRs, while TRAV10 paired with TRAJ18 defined iNKT TCRs. VDJdb, accessed on 1 November 2021, was searched for TCRs annotated for CMV, EBV and SARS-CoV-2, and TCRs annotated for more than one antigen were excluded. Clones were called with MiXCR by TCRdb after fastp trimmed the public reads at Q25, and only in-frame beta chains were retained. Records with the same CDR3 protein are collapsed into one entry carrying the most frequent genes and DNA. It is TCRdb's table, rather than the study itself, that gives the V and J calls and clone size. For this sample the table gives 75,000 to 90,000 distinct CDR3 sequences, of which 5% to 7% were detected only once. The ten largest clonotypes hold about 7.8% of the sample.

From the germline V gene, CDR1 is SGHTA and CDR2 is FQGNSA. The germline V end is reduced by 4 bases and the J end by 3 bases; junction bases left unmatched: 9. Taken from cysteine to phenylalanine, the CDR3 has 16 residues. Just CDR3 DNA is preserved here, 48 bases in frame from base 1. This sequence originates from an adult who was a healthcare worker with PCR-confirmed SARS-CoV-2 infection or an uninfected control (not recorded which). The rearranged chain carries TRBV7-2 and TRBJ2-3, with 8 junctional bases fitting TRBD2. The material sequenced was whole blood. The sequence in DNA is TGTGCCAGCAGCTCATGGAGCGGGAGTGCGACAGATACGCAGTATTTT. Translation gives CASSSWSGSATDTQYF.